This TCR beta chain is from a study of blood T cells in healthy people across ages. A sample-barcoded 5' primer and a J-beta primer mix were used in a second PCR of roughly 6 to 11 cycles. TCRdb re-called the 5' RACE reads through MiXCR, storing one row per CDR3 protein. The repertoire consists of 1.5 million or so distinct CDR3 sequences, with roughly 40% occurring once and the leading ten covering roughly 8.2%. Each individual donor underwent a draw of ten milliliters of peripheral blood. Whole-study findings and limits: A greater number of naive CD4+ cells and higher diversity distinguished long-lived donors from aged donors.

On this clonotype itself: What it recognizes is unknown.

Looked up from germline, CDR1 is SQVTM and CDR2 is ANQGSEA. This CDR3 spans 13 amino acids. After removal of 1 base from V and 7 bases from J, the junction contained 6 bases not matched to a gene. What was sequenced was blood. V and J are TRBV29-1 and TRBJ2-7; the match to TRBD1 covers 8 bases. The sequence was obtained from a woman under 30 in good health. The CDR3 DNA reads as TGCAGCGTTGAAGGGACAGGGTACAATGAGCAGTACTTC. Protein sequence: CSVEGTGYNEQYF.